The 3 T cell receptor beta chains below were found in one sample sequenced in a study of graft-versus-host responses after intestinal transplantation (dated by TCRdb to about 2021). These receptors have no known antigen. Library construction relied on the immunoSEQ multiplex PCR assay. TCRdb obtained this table from immuneACCESS and retained in-frame rearrangements with V and J assigned. These tables miss some clones; where compared with another copy, unresolved V genes account for less than half of the shortfall, and the remainder is unexplained. This sample is represented by under 100,000 clones; 85% to 95% of them were singletons. The ten largest make up roughly 0.4% of the sample. The sample's time point label, in plain terms: cells obtained before transplantation from donor or recipient. Here the sequenced sample was unstimulated CD8+ T cells sorted from spleen or lymph node cells, taken before transplant. All receptors derive from a human donor who was the organ donor for an intestinal transplant.

This chain links TRBV7-2 with TRBJ2-7; 7 bases agree with TRBD2. CDR1 and CDR2 (germline): SGHTA, FQGNSA. The CDR3 runs to 13 residues. With 5 bases clipped from V and 10 bases from J, the junction kept 11 bases outside the gene matches. CDR3 amino acids: CASSLSGVLGQYF. The CDR3, as DNA: TGTGCCAGCAGCCTGAGCGGGGTCCTGGGACAGTACTTC.

The V gene is TRBV7-2, the J gene TRBJ2-5; perhaps TRBD2 as D (6 bases). CDR3 length: 14 residues. Germline-derived CDR1 and CDR2 are SGHTA and FQGNSA. With 3 bases removed from V and 4 bases from J, the gap between germline ends came to 12 bases. This CDR3 is CASSLVGGGETQYF. Here the CDR3 DNA reads TGTGCCAGCAGCTTGGTCGGGGGTGGAGAGACCCAGTACTTC.

This clone was counted between two and nine times. The genes are TRBV19 and TRBJ2-2, with 9 bases that match TRBD2. The V gene's germline CDR1 is LNHDA and CDR2 SQIVND (reference sequence). The junction had 2 bases not matched to a gene; V was cut back by 2 bases and J by 4 bases. This CDR3 is built from 15 residues. CDR3 in amino acids: CASSIFSGGTGELFF. The CDR3 region has the DNA TGTGCCAGTAGTATATTTAGCGGGGGCACCGGGGAGCTGTTTTTT.